This TCR beta chain was recorded in a study of CD8+CD57+ T cells in acquired aplastic anemia. Across the study: Sorting CD4+ and CD8+ cells gave DNA averaging 3.2 ug.

Germline V CDR1 and CDR2: SQVTM, ANQGSEA. CDR3 size: 15 residues. Trimming took off 1 base at V and 2 bases at J, with 15 bases between the two ends. Investigators profiled TCR beta VDJ and CDR3 from genomic DNA template. TCRdb re-derived calls from the reads in MiXCR, one entry per CDR3 protein. The sample records 80,000 or so distinct CDR3 sequences, about half being singletons. General observations from the study: Patient and control CD8+ Simpson's diversity was not significantly different. About 27 CD8+ CDR3 sequences were shared between patients and controls.

Remarks on this clonotype: Its target is unknown.

What was sequenced was sorted CD4+, CD8+, or CD8+CD57+ T cells (not recorded which) from PBMCs. The TCR was taken from a human donor in good health, serving as a control. The rearrangement uses TRBV29-1 and TRBJ2-7, with D perhaps TRBD1 (5 bases). The CDR3 DNA reads TGCAGCGTTGAAGGGCATTCGTCAGGGACCTACGAGCAGTACTTC. Residues: CSVEGHSSGTYEQYF.